This entry lists 8 T cell receptor beta chains sequenced from one sample in a study of T cell repertoires in cytomegalovirus infection (dated by TCRdb to between 2019 and 2020). The instrument given in TCRdb is Illumina HiSeq 1500. The public reads were reprocessed in TCRdb via fastp at Q25 and MiXCR, keeping in-frame beta chains. For every CDR3 protein sequence, its rows merge into one entry that carries the most common genes and DNA. The sample contains around 310,000 distinct CDR3 sequences, roughly 17% of them found a single time. The top ten clonotypes cover 9.5% to 15% of the sample. What was sequenced was PBMCs. The receptors originated from a human donor in good health (CMV status not recorded). Some clones in this sample may be carry-over from other donors' samples.

The table lists this clonotype with many counts. The chain employs TRBV7-2 and TRBJ1-3; tentatively, D is TRBD1 (5 bases). Per germline, CDR1 SGHTA and CDR2 FQGNSA. V was cut by 1 base and J by 0 bases, with 10 bases left in between. The CDR3 totals 16 residues. This CDR3 is CASSLVDSDSGNTIYF. Here the CDR3 DNA reads TGTGCCAGCAGCTTAGTTGACAGCGACTCTGGAAACACCATATATTTT.

J is TRBJ1-3 and V is TRBV12-3 or TRBV12-4; D gene unclear. The V and J ends lost 5 bases and 1 base respectively, with 12 bases between them. CDR3 size: 15 residues. The DNA of the CDR3 is TGTGCCAGCAGTCAAGGGTTGCCTTCTGGAAACACCATATATTTT. This sequence encodes CASSQGLPSGNTIYF.

This clonotype has ten or more counts. The chain uses TRBV12-3 or TRBV12-4 and TRBJ1-5; D call uncertain. This CDR3 comprises 18 residues. V was cut by 6 bases and J by 0 bases, with 21 bases left in between. The CDR3 DNA reads as TGTGCCAGCAGCACCGATGGGCCAAAAACCAATAGCAATCAGCCCCAGCATTTT. It specifies CASSTDGPKTNSNQPQHF.

DNA of the CDR3: TGCAGTGCTAGAAATACAGGGTTTCACGAGCAGTACTTC. Its translation is CSARNTGFHEQYF. This chain joins TRBV20-1 and TRBJ2-7; TRBD1 might be the D (6 bases). The CDR3 is 13 residues long. The germline V gene has CDR1 DFQATT and CDR2 SNEGSKA (reference sequence). V shed 2 bases and J shed 5 bases, with 13 bases lying between them.

The sample holds a few counts of this clonotype. This chain connects TRBV11-2 to TRBJ2-2, with D possibly matching TRBD2 (5 bases). The germline V gene has CDR1 SGHAT and CDR2 FQNNGV. Trimming took off 6 bases at V and 4 bases at J, with 9 bases between the two ends. This CDR3 comprises 13 residues. CDR3 residues: CASRDYSTGELFF. CDR3 sequence (DNA): TGTGCCAGCAGAGACTACTCCACCGGGGAGCTGTTTTTT.

The chain combines TRBV7-6 with TRBJ1-2; 7 bases agree with TRBD1. CDR1 is SGHVS, CDR2 FNYEAQ, per germline. J lost 2 bases, V lost 6 bases, and 9 bases had no gene match. The CDR3 covers 15 residues. CDR3 loop: CASSQNRGANYGYTF. DNA of the CDR3: TGTGCCAGCAGTCAGAACAGGGGTGCAAACTATGGCTACACCTTC.

The V gene is TRBV28, the J gene TRBJ2-4, with a possible D match to TRBD1 (5 bases). Germline V gene sequence: CDR1 MDHEN, CDR2 SYDVKM. The CDR3 sequence is 16 residues long. V was clipped by 1 base and J by 0 bases, with 10 bases between them. The CDR3 nucleotides are TGTGCCAGCAGTTTATCCACAGGCGCAGCCAAAAACATTCAGTACTTC. Amino acids: CASSLSTGAAKNIQYF.

This clonotype showed up many times. The J gene is TRBJ2-7, the V gene TRBV28; 10 bases agree with TRBD1. From germline, CDR1 is MDHEN and CDR2 SYDVKM. The CDR3 runs 16 residues. V trimming: 5 bases; J trimming: 3 bases; junction bases outside the gene matches: 10. In nucleotides, the CDR3 is TGTGCCAGCAGTCCGGGGGACAGGGGAAGAGTCTACGAGCAGTACTTC. Its translation: CASSPGDRGRVYEQYF.